This is a list of T cell receptor beta chains from one sample in a study of beta chain features in type 1 diabetes. Assay: immunoSEQ multiplex PCR; the TCRdb copy retains only in-frame clones and omits some. The repertoire holds some 25,000 clones, around 54% seen once, with under 1.5% in the top ten. The sequencing input was Tregs from blood. These receptors were collected from a woman between 18 and 29 years old with type 1 diabetes. Both conserved end residues are part of each CDR3. D genes are given only for firm matches. For some rows the clone size is stated as once, few or many, or as a class when expanded; others skip it.

V	length	size	J	D	DNA	CDR3
TRBV7-2	12	once	TRBJ1-3	.	TGTGCCAGCAGCTTAGAGAGCAACACCATATATTTT	CASSLESNTIYF
TRBV10-3	18	.	TRBJ1-1	.	TGTGCCATCAGTGAGACACCCTATTCCGACAGCGGGCGCACTGAAGCTTTCTTT	CAISETPYSDSGRTEAFF
TRBV18	13	.	TRBJ2-7	TRBD1	TGTGCCAGCTCACCCGACAGGGGGCACGAGCAGTACTTC	CASSPDRGHEQYF
TRBV4-1	18	few	TRBJ2-6	TRBD2	TGCGCCAGCAGCCGCGATCGGGGGGGACCCTCTGGGGCCAACGTCCTGACTTTC	CASSRDRGGPSGANVLTF
TRBV15	13	.	TRBJ1-1	.	TGTGCCACCAGCGGAAATACGGCACAGAAAGCTTTCTTT	CATSGNTAQKAFF
TRBV5-6	16	few	TRBJ2-3	TRBD2	TGTGCCAGCAGCTTGCTAGGCGGGAGGGCCTCAGATACGCAGTATTTT	CASSLLGGRASDTQYF
TRBV18	15	.	TRBJ2-7	TRBD1	TGTGCCAGCTCACCACCCGGGACAGGGACCTACGAGCAGTACTTC	CASSPPGTGTYEQYF
TRBV6-5	13	few	TRBJ1-3	.	TGTGCCAGCAGGGCCAGGGTCGGGAACACCATATATTTT	CASRARVGNTIYF
TRBV10-3	11	.	TRBJ2-3	.	TGTGCCATCAGCCGACTGGATACGCAGTATTTT	CAISRLDTQYF
TRBV7-2	15	.	TRBJ1-2	TRBD1	TGTGCCAGCAGCTTTTCGACAGGGCTGAACTATGGCTACACCTTC	CASSFSTGLNYGYTF
TRBV4-2	15	.	TRBJ1-1	TRBD1	TGTGCCAGCAGCCAAAGGGGGCAACGGAACACTGAAGCTTTCTTT	CASSQRGQRNTEAFF
TRBV4-3	15	few	TRBJ2-3	TRBD1	TGCGCCAGCAGCCAAGATCGACAGGGCTATGATACGCAGTATTTT	CASSQDRQGYDTQYF
TRBV9	14	few	TRBJ2-5	.	TGTGCCAGCAGCGTACAGGCGGGTGTAGAGACCCAGTACTTC	CASSVQAGVETQYF
TRBV18	15	.	TRBJ2-3	.	TGTGCCAGCTCACCACCGTCCGGGTTCACAGATACGCAGTATTTT	CASSPPSGFTDTQYF
TRBV5-1	15	.	TRBJ1-6	TRBD1	TGCGCCAGCAGCTTGGCCGGGACAGGGGACTCACCCCTCCACTTT	CASSLAGTGDSPLHF
TRBV7-2	15	.	TRBJ2-3	TRBD2	TGTGCCAGCAGCTTACCGACTAGCGGGACAGATACGCAGTATTTT	CASSLPTSGTDTQYF
TRBV7-9	13	few	TRBJ2-1	.	TGTGCCAGCAGCTTAGTAGAAGGGGGTCCTCAGTTCTTC	CASSLVEGGPQFF
TRBV5-1	14	.	TRBJ2-5	TRBD1	TGCGCCAGCAGTCAAGGACAGGGGAAAGAGACCCAGTACTTC	CASSQGQGKETQYF
TRBV7-6	14	.	TRBJ1-4	.	TGTGCCAGCAGCTTAGGGGGCCCCGGGGAAAAACTGTTTTTT	CASSLGGPGEKLFF
TRBV19	16	.	TRBJ2-1	TRBD2	TGTGCCAGTAGTATAGAGGGGACTAGCGGCCACAATGAGCAGTTCTTC	CASSIEGTSGHNEQFF
TRBV10-3	12	few	TRBJ1-1	TRBD1	TGTGCCATCAGGACAGGGGGTACTGAAGCTTTCTTT	CAIRTGGTEAFF
TRBV9	15	.	TRBJ2-2	TRBD1	TGTGCCAGCCGGCCGACAGGGGCGAACACCGGGGAGCTGTTTTTT	CASRPTGANTGELFF
TRBV7-6	12	.	TRBJ1-1	TRBD1	TGTGCCAGCAGCTCTACAGGGGGCACAGCTTTCTTT	CASSSTGGTAFF
TRBV6-1	17	few	TRBJ2-3	TRBD2	TGTGCCAGCAGTGAAGGATGGACTAGCGGGAGCACAGATACGCAGTATTTT	CASSEGWTSGSTDTQYF
TRBV19	17	few	TRBJ2-3	TRBD2	TGTGCCAGTAGTTCCCGACTAGCGGGAGGGTTCACAGATACGCAGTATTTT	CASSSRLAGGFTDTQYF
TRBV7-2	14	.	TRBJ2-6	TRBD2	TGTGCCAGCAGCCCGCTTACCGGGACTAGCGCCCTGACTTTC	CASSPLTGTSALTF
TRBV14	14	medium-sized	TRBJ1-1	.	TGTGCCAGCAGCCAATATGGGGGGAGGACTGAAGCTTTCTTT	CASSQYGGRTEAFF
TRBV7-9	17	.	TRBJ1-4	TRBD1	TGTGCCAGCAGCTTAAACAGGGGGAGTTTAACTAATGAAAAACTGTTTTTT	CASSLNRGSLTNEKLFF
TRBV5-6	12	.	TRBJ1-5	.	TGTGCCAGCAGCTTTCAGAATCAGCCCCAGCATTTT	CASSFQNQPQHF